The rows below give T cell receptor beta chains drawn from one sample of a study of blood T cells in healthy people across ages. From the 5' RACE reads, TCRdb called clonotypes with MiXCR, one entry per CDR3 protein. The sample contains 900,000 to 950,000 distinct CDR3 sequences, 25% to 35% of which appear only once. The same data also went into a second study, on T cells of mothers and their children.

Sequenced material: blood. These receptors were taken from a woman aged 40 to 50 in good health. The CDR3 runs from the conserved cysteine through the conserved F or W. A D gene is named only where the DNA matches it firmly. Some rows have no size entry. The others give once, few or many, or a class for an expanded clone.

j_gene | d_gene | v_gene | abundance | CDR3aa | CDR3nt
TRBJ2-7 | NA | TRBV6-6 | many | CASSVTSYEQYF | TGTGCCAGCAGTGTGACTAGCTACGAGCAGTACTTC
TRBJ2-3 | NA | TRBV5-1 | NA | CASSLVTAGMDTQYF | TGCGCCAGCAGCTTGGTGACCGCGGGCATGGATACGCAGTATTTT
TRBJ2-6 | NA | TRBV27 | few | CASRHSSGANVLTF | TGTGCCAGCAGGCATAGCTCTGGGGCCAACGTCCTGACTTTC
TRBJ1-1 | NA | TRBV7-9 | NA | CASSLDGSITEAFF | TGTGCCAGCAGCTTAGACGGCAGTATCACTGAAGCTTTCTTT
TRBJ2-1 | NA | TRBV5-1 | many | CASSLGGLSRDEQFF | TGCGCCAGCAGCTTGGGTGGCCTTTCACGGGATGAGCAGTTCTTC
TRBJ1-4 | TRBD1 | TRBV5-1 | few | CASRATGAGVVKLFF | TGCGCCAGCAGAGCAACAGGGGCTGGGGTGGTAAAACTGTTTTTT
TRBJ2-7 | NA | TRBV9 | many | CASSPRLGTIDEQYF | TGTGCCAGCAGCCCACGACTAGGGACGATCGACGAGCAGTACTTC
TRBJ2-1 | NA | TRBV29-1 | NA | CSVDVFPRSNEQFF | TGCAGCGTTGACGTATTCCCACGGTCCAATGAGCAGTTCTTC
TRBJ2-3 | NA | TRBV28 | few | CASTSFAVPDTQYF | TGTGCCAGCACGTCTTTCGCGGTACCAGATACGCAGTATTTT
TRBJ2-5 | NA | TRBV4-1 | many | CASSLVPAGWETQYF | TGCGCCAGCAGCCTAGTCCCTGCGGGGTGGGAGACCCAGTACTTC